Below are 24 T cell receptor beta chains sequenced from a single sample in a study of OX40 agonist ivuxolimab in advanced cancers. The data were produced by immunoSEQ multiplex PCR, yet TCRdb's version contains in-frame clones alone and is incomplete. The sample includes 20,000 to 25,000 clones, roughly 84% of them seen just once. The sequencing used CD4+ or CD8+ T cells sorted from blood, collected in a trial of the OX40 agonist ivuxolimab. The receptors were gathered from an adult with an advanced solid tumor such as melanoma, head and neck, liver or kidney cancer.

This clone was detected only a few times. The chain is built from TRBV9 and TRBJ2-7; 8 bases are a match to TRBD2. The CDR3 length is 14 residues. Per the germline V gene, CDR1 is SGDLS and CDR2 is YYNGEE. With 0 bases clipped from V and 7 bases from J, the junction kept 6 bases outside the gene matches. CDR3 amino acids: CASSVDGTSGEQYF. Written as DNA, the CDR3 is TGTGCCAGCAGCGTAGACGGGACTAGTGGTGAGCAGTACTTC.

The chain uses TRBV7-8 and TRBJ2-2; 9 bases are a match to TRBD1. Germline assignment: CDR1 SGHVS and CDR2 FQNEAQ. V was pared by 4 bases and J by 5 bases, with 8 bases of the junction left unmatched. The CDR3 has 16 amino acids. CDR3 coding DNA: TGTGCCAGCAGCTCCCGGGACAGGGCTTTAACCGGGGAGCTGTTTTTT. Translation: CASSSRDRALTGELFF. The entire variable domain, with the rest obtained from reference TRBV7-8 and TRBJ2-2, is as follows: GAGVSQSPRYKVAKRGQDVALRCDPISGHVSLFWYQQALGQGPEFLTYFQNEAQLDKSGLPSDRFFAERPEGSVSTLKIQRTQQEDSAVYLCASSSRDRALTGELFFGEGSRLTVL.

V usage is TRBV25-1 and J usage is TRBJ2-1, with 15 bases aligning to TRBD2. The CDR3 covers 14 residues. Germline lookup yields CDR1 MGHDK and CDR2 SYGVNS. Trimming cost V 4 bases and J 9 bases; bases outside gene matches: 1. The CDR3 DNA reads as TGTGCCAGCAGTGCGGGACTAGCGGGAGGTGAGCAGTTCTTC. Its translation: CASSAGLAGGEQFF. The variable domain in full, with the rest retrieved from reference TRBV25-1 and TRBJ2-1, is EADIYQTPRYLVIGTGKKITLECSQTMGHDKMYWYQQDPGMELHLIHYSYGVNSTEKGDLSSESTVSRIRTEHFPLTLESARPSHTSQYLCASSAGLAGGEQFFGPGTRLTVL.

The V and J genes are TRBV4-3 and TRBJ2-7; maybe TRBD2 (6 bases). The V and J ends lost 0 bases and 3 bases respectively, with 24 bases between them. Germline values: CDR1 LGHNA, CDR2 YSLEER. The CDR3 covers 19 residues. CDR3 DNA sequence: TGCGCCAGCAGCCAAGAGACACAAATCGGGACTTTGGTGGGCTACGAGCAGTACTTC. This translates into CASSQETQIGTLVGYEQYF.

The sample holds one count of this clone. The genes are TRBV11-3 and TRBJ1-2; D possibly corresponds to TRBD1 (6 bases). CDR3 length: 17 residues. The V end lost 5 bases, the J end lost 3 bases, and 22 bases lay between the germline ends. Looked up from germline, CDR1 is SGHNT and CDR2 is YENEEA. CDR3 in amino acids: CASSERGIGGRDYGYTF. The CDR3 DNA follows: TGTGCCAGCAGCGAACGAGGGATTGGGGGGCGCGACTATGGCTACACCTTC.

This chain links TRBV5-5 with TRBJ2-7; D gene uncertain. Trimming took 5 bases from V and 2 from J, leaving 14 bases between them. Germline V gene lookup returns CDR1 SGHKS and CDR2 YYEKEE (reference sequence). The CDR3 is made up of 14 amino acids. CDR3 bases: TGTGCCAGCAGGTTGTTGGTGCCACCCTACGAGCAGTACTTC. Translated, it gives CASRLLVPPYEQYF.

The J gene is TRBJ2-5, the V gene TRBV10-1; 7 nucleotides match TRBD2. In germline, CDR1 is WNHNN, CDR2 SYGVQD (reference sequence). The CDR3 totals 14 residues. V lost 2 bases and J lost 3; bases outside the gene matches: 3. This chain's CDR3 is CASSEGGGKETQYF. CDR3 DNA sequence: TGCGCCAGCAGTGAGGGCGGGGGAAAAGAGACCCAGTACTTC.

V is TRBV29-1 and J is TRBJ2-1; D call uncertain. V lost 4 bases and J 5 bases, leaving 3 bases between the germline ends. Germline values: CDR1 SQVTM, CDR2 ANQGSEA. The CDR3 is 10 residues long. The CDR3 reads CSVGNNEQFF. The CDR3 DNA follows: TGCAGCGTTGGGAACAATGAGCAGTTCTTC.

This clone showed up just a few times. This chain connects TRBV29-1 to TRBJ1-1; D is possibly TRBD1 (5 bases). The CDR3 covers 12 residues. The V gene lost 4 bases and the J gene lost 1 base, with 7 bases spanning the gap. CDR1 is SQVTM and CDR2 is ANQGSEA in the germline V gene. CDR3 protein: CSVATGNTEAFF. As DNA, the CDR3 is TGCAGCGTTGCAACAGGGAACACTGAAGCTTTCTTT.

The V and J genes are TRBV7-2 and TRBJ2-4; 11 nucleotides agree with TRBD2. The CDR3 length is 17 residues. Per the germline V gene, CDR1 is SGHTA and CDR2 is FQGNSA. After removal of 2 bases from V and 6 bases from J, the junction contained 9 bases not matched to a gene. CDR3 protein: CASSLTSGGWRLNIQYF. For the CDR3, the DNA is TGTGCCAGCAGCTTAACTAGCGGGGGCTGGCGCTTAAACATTCAGTACTTC. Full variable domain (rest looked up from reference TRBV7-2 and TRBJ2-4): GAGVSQSPSNKVTEKGKDVELRCDPISGHTALYWYRQSLGQGLEFLIYFQGNSAPDKSGLPSDRFSAERTGGSVSTLTIQRTQQEDSAVYLCASSLTSGGWRLNIQYFGAGTRLSVL.

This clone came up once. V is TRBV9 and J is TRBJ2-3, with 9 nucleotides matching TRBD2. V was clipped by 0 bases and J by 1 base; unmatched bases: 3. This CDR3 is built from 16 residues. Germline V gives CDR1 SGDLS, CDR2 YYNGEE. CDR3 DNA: TGTGCCAGCAGCGTAGAAGCGGGGGGCCGCACAGATACGCAGTATTTT. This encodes CASSVEAGGRTDTQYF.

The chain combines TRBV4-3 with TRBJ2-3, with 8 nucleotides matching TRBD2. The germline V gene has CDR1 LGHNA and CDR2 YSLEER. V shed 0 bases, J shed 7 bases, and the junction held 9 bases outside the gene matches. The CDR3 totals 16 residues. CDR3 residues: CASSQDGGRSRNTQYF. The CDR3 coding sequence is TGCGCCAGCAGCCAAGATGGCGGGAGGTCTCGAAATACGCAGTATTTT.

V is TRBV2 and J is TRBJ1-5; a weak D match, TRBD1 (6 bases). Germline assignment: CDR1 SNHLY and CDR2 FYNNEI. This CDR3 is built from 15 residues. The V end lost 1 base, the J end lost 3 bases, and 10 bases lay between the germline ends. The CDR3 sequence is CASSEEGTINQPQHF. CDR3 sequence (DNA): TGTGCCAGCAGTGAAGAGGGGACAATCAATCAGCCCCAGCATTTT.

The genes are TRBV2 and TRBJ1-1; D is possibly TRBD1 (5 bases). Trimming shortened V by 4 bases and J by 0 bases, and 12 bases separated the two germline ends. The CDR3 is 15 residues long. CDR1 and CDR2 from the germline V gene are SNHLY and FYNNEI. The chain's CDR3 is CASSVTTVMNTEAFF. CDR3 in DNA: TGTGCCAGCAGTGTTACGACAGTTATGAACACTGAAGCTTTCTTT.

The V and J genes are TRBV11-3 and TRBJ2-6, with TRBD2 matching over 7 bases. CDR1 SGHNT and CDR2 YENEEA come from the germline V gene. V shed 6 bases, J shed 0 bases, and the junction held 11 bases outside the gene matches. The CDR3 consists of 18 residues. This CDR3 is CASSLAAGRYSGANVLTF. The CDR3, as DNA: TGTGCCAGCAGTCTGGCAGCCGGGAGGTACTCTGGGGCCAACGTCCTGACTTTC.

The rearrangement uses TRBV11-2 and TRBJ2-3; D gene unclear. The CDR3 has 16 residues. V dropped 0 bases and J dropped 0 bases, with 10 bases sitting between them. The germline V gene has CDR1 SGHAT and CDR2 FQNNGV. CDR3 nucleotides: TGTGCCAGCAGCTTAGATATCGGGCAGAGCACAGATACGCAGTATTTT. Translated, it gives CASSLDIGQSTDTQYF.

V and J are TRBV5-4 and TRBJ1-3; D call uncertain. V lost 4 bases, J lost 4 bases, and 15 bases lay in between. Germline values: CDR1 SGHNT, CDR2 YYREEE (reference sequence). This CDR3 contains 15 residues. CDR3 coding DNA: TGTGCCAGCAGCCGCGGAAGGCGCGACGGAAACACCATATATTTT. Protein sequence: CASSRGRRDGNTIYF.

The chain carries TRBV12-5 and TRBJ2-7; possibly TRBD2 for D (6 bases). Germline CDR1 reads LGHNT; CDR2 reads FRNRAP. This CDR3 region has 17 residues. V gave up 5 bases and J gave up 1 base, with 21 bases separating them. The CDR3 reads CASGPPPGGPLSYEQYF. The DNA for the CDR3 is TGTGCTAGTGGTCCCCCCCCTGGAGGGCCTCTTTCCTACGAGCAGTACTTC.

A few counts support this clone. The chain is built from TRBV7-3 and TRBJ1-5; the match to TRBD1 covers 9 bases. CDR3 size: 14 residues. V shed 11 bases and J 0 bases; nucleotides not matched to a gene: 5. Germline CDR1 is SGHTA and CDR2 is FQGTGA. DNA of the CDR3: TGTGCCCGACAGGGGGGTTATAGCAATCAGCCCCAGCATTTT. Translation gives CARQGGYSNQPQHF.

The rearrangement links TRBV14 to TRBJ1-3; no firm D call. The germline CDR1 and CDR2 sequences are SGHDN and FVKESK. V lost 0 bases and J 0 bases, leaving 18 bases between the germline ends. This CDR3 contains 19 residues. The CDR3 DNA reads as TGTGCCAGCAGCCAAGATAGTTTGAGCCGGGCCTCCTCTGGAAACACCATATATTTT. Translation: CASSQDSLSRASSGNTIYF.

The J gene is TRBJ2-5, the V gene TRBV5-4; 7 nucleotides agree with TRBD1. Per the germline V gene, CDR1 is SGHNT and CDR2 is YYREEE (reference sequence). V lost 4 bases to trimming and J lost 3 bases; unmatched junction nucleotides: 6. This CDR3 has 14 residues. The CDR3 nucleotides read TGTGCCAGCAGCGACCCCGGGACAGAAGAGACCCAGTACTTC. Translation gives CASSDPGTEETQYF.

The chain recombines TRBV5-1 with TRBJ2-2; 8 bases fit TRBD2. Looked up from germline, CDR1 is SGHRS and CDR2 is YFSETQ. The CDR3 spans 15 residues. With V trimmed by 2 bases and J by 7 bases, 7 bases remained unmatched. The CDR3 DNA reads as TGCGCCAGCAGCTTCGCGGGAGGCTCTAGCGGGGAGCTGTTTTTT. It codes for CASSFAGGSSGELFF. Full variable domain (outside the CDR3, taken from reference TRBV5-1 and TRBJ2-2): KAGVTQTPRYLIKTRGQQVTLSCSPISGHRSVSWYQQTPGQGLQFLFEYFSETQRNKGNFPGRFSGRQFSNSRSEMNVSTLELGDSALYLCASSFAGGSSGELFFGEGSRLTVL.

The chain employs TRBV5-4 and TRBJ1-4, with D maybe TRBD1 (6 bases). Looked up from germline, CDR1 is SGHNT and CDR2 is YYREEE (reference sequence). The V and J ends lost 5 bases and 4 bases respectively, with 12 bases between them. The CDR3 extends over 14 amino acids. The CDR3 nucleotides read TGTGCCAGCAGTCAGGGAGGGGGTAATGAAAAACTGTTTTTT. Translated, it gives CASSQGGGNEKLFF.

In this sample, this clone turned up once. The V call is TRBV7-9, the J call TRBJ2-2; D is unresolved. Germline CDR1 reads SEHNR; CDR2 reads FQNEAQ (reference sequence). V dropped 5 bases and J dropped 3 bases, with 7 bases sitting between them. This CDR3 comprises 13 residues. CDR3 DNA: TGTGCCAGCAGCCCACCATACACCGGGGAGCTGTTTTTT. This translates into CASSPPYTGELFF.